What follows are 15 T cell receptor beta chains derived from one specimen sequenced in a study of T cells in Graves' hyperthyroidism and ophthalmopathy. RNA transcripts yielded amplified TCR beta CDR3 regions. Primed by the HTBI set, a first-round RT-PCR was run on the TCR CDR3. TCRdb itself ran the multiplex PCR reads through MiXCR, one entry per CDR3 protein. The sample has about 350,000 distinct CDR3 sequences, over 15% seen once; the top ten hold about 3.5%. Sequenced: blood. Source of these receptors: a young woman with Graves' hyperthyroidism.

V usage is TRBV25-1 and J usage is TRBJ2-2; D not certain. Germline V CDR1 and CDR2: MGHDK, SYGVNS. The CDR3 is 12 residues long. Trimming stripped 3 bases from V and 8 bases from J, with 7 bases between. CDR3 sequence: CASSDPTGELFF. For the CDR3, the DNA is TGTGCCAGCAGTGATCCAACGGGGGAGCTGTTTTTT. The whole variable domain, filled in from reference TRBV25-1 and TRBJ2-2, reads EADIYQTPRYLVIGTGKKITLECSQTMGHDKMYWYQQDPGMELHLIHYSYGVNSTEKGDLSSESTVSRIRTEHFPLTLESARPSHTSQYLCASSDPTGELFFGEGSRLTVL.

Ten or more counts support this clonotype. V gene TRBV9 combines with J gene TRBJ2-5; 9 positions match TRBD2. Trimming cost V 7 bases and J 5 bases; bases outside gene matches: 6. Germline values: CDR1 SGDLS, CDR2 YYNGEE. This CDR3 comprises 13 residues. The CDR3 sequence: CASCPSGVETQYF. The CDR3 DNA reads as TGTGCCAGCTGTCCTAGCGGGGTCGAGACCCAGTACTTC.

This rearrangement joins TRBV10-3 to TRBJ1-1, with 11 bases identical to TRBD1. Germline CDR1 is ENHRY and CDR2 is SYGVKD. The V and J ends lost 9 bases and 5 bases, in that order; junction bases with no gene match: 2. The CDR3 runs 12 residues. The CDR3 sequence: CAIGTGGTEAFF. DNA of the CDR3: TGTGCCATAGGGACAGGGGGAACTGAAGCTTTCTTT.

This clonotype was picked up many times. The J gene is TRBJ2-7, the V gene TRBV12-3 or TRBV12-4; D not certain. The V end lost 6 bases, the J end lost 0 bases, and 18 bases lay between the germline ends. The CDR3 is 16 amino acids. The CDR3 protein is CASSPGRLLSSYEQYF. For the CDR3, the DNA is TGTGCCAGCAGCCCCGGACGGCTCCTAAGCTCCTACGAGCAGTACTTC.

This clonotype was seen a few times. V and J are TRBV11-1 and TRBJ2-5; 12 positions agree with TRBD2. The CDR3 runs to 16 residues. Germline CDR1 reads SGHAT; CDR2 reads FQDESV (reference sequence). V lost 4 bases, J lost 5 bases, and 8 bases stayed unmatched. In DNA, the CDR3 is TGTGCCAGCAGCTCCGCTAGCGGGGGGGCAGGGGAGACCCAGTACTTC. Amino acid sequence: CASSSASGGAGETQYF.

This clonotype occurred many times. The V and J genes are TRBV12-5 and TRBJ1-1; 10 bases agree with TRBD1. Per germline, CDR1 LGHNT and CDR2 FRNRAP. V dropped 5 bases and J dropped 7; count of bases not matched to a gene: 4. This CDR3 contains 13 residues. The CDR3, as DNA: TGTGCTAGTGGTGCCGACAGGGGGCTTGAAGCTTTCTTT. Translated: CASGADRGLEAFF. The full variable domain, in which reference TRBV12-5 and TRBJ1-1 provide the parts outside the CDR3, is DARVTQTPRHKVTEMGQEVTMRCQPILGHNTVFWYRQTMMQGLELLAYFRNRAPLDDSGMPKDRFSAEMPDATLATLKIQPSEPRDSAVYFCASGADRGLEAFFGQGTRLTVV.

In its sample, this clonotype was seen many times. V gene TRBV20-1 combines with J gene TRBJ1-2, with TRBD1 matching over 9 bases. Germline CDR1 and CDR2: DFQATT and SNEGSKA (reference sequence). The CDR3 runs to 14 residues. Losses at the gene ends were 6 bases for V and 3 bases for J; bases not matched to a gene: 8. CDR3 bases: TGCAGTGCAAAGACAGGGGGTCTCGACTATGGCTACACCTTC. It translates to CSAKTGGLDYGYTF.

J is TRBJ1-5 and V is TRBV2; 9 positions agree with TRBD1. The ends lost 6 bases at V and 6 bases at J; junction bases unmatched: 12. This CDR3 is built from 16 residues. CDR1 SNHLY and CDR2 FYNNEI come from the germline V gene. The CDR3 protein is CASSRTGGAIGQPQHF. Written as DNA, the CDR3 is TGTGCCAGCAGCCGAACAGGGGGCGCGATCGGTCAGCCCCAGCATTTT.

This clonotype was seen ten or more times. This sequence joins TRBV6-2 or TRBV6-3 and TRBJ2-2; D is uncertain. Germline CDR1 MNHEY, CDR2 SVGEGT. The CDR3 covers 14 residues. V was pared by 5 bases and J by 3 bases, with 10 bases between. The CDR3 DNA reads TGTGCCAGCAGTAAAACAGAGTACACCGGGGAGCTGTTTTTT. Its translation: CASSKTEYTGELFF.

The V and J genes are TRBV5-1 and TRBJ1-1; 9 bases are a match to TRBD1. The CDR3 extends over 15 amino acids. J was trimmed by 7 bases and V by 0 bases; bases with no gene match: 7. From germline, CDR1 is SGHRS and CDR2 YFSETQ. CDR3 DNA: TGCGCCAGCAGCTTGGATGGACAGGGGCTCGGTGAAGCTTTCTTT. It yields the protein CASSLDGQGLGEAFF.

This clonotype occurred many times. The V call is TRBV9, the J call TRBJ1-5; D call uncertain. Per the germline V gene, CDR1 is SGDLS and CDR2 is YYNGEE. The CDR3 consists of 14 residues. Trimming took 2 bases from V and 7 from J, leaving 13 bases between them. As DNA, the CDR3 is TGTGCCAGCAGCGTCGGGTTCCTTAACCAGCCCCAGCATTTT. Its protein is CASSVGFLNQPQHF.

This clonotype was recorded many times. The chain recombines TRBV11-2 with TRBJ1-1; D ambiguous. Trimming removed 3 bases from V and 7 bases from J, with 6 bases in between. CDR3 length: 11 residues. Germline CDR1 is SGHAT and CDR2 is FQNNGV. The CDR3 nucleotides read TGTGCCAGCAGCTTCTATAGTGAAGCTTTCTTT. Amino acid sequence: CASSFYSEAFF.

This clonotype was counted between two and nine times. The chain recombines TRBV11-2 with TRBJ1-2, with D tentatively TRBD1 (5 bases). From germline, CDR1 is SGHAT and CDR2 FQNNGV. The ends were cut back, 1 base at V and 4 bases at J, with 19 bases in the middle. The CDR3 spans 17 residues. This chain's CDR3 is CASSLGVRGRGPYGYTF. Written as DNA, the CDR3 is TGTGCCAGCAGCTTAGGGGTGCGGGGCCGGGGACCCTATGGCTACACCTTC.

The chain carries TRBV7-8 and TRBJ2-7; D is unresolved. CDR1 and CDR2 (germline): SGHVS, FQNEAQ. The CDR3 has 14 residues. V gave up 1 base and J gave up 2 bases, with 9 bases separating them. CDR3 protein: CASSLGLGTYEQYF. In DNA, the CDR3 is TGTGCCAGCAGCTTAGGCTTAGGGACCTACGAGCAGTACTTC.

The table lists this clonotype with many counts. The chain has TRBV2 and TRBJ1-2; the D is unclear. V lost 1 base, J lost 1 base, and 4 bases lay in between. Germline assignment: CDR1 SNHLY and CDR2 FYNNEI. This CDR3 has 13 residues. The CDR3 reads CASSEDINYGYTF. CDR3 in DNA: TGTGCCAGCAGTGAAGACATTAACTATGGCTACACCTTC.